This T cell receptor beta chain stems from a study of CD8 T cells in Susac syndrome. As regards this clonotype: Its antigen is undetermined.

Broader study findings: The TCR sequencing and HLA analysis in the study involved a relatively small number of individuals, as the study acknowledged.

The V gene lost 4 bases and the J gene lost 5 bases, with 14 bases spanning the gap. Germline CDR1 MDHEN, CDR2 SYDVKM. The CDR3 is 15 amino acids. An input of 0.5 to 1 ug of RNA was subjected to reverse transcription using random hexamers. Across 54 Vbeta and 13 Jbeta, immunoSEQ multiplex PCR amplified TCR beta CDR3. Each CDR3 protein gets one entry after TCRdb re-called the immunoSEQ multiplex PCR reads with MiXCR. The top ten hold approximately 0.09% of the sample, which has fewer than 200,000 distinct CDR3 sequences, around 90% seen once. The V and J genes are TRBV28 and TRBJ1-4; D is perhaps TRBD1 (6 bases). The specimen sequenced was CD4+ T cells from PBMCs. The source of this sequence is a human donor with Susac syndrome. The CDR3 DNA reads as TGTGCCAGCAGTTCAAGACAGGTGGGAAATGAAAAACTGTTTTTT. Encoded protein: CASSSRQVGNEKLFF.